One sample yielded the 20 T cell receptor beta chains listed below, sequenced in a study of identifying expanded T cells in peripheral blood. Libraries were prepared by immunoSEQ multiplex PCR; TCRdb keeps only in-frame clonotypes and omits some of them. The table shows under 150,000 clones, with about 80% occurring only once. Sequencing was done on a sample of blood. These receptors originate from a person between 18 and 75 years old in good health.

This rearrangement joins TRBV5-1 to TRBJ2-3; no firm D call. The CDR3 spans 12 residues. Deletions cut 7 bases from V and 0 bases from J, with 6 bases between. CDR1 is SGHRS, CDR2 YFSETQ, per germline. The CDR3 spells CASRPSTDTQYF. The DNA of the CDR3 is TGCGCCAGCCGTCCTAGCACAGATACGCAGTATTTT.

The J gene is TRBJ1-2, the V gene TRBV6-1, with D uncertain. The germline V gene has CDR1 MNHNS and CDR2 SASEGT. Trimming left V 0 bases short and J 4 bases short, with 18 bases between. The CDR3 contains 17 residues. The CDR3 DNA follows: TGTGCCAGCAGTGAAGCATTGGCAAGAGGGCCGATCTATGGCTACACCTTC. Amino acids: CASSEALARGPIYGYTF.

J is TRBJ2-5 and V is TRBV5-1; D unresolved. The CDR3 loop spans 13 amino acids. Trimming left V 5 bases short and J 3 bases short, with 11 bases between. The germline V gene has CDR1 SGHRS and CDR2 YFSETQ. In DNA form, the CDR3 reads TGCGCCAGCAGTATGCCGGGTAAAGAGACCCAGTACTTC. Translating gives CASSMPGKETQYF. The full variable domain, rest sourced from reference TRBV5-1 and TRBJ2-5, is KAGVTQTPRYLIKTRGQQVTLSCSPISGHRSVSWYQQTPGQGLQFLFEYFSETQRNKGNFPGRFSGRQFSNSRSEMNVSTLELGDSALYLCASSMPGKETQYFGPGTRLLVL.

Only one count was recorded for this clone. V and J are TRBV30 and TRBJ1-2, with 7 positions matching TRBD1. CDR3 length: 15 residues. Germline V gene sequence: CDR1 GTSNPN, CDR2 SVGIG (reference sequence). Trimming removed 4 bases from V and 0 bases from J; junction bases left unmatched: 8. CDR3 sequence reads: CAWMNWGTANYGYTF. CDR3 sequence (DNA): TGTGCCTGGATGAATTGGGGGACAGCTAACTATGGCTACACCTTC.

V usage is TRBV6-6 and J usage is TRBJ1-5; D is unclear. V was cut by 8 bases and J by 0 bases, with 14 bases left in between. CDR1 and CDR2 (germline): MNHNY, SVGAGI (reference sequence). The CDR3 has 15 amino acids. The CDR3 spells CASRANGNSNQPQHF. The CDR3 DNA reads as TGTGCCAGCCGAGCGAACGGGAATAGCAATCAGCCCCAGCATTTT.

The chain recombines TRBV2 with TRBJ2-7, with D uncertain. Germline CDR1 SNHLY, CDR2 FYNNEI. V lost 7 bases to trimming and J lost 5 bases, with 12 bases between them. CDR3 length: 12 amino acids. CDR3 protein: CASTREGNEQYF. CDR3 bases: TGTGCCAGCACCCGTGAAGGCAACGAGCAGTACTTC.

The chain employs TRBV19 and TRBJ2-7, with 9 bases identical to TRBD1. Trimming removed 3 bases from V and 0 bases from J; junction bases left unmatched: 3. CDR3 length equals 15 residues. CDR1 and CDR2 (germline): LNHDA, SQIVND (reference sequence). The CDR3 region has the DNA TGTGCCAGTAGTATGGGACAGGGAAGCTCCTACGAGCAGTACTTC. Translation gives CASSMGQGSSYEQYF.

V and J are TRBV6-1 and TRBJ1-2; D is undetermined. Trimming stripped 10 bases from V and 5 bases from J, with 11 bases between. The germline gives CDR1 MNHNS, CDR2 SASEGT. The CDR3 totals 11 residues. The CDR3, as DNA: TGTGCCACCCACCGGCAGTATGGCTACACCTTC. It codes for CATHRQYGYTF.

The sample holds one count of this clone. The chain employs TRBV5-4 and TRBJ2-3; possibly TRBD1 for D (5 bases). The CDR3 loop spans 16 amino acids. The germline gives CDR1 SGHNT, CDR2 YYREEE (reference sequence). Trimming took off 4 bases at V and 0 bases at J, with 15 bases between the two ends. CDR3 sequence: CASSQGGKGSTDTQYF. As DNA, the CDR3 is TGTGCCAGCAGCCAGGGCGGAAAGGGGAGCACAGATACGCAGTATTTT. Full variable domain (rest looked up from reference TRBV5-4 and TRBJ2-3): ETGVTQSPTHLIKTRGQQVTLRCSSQSGHNTVSWYQQALGQGPQFIFQYYREEENGRGNFPPRFSGLQFPNYSSELNVNALELDDSALYLCASSQGGKGSTDTQYFGPGTRLTVL.

This chain uses TRBV6-1 with TRBJ1-6; D gene ambiguous. The germline V and J ends were trimmed by 2 bases and 0 bases, with 8 bases remaining between them. Germline values: CDR1 MNHNS, CDR2 SASEGT. This CDR3 spans 16 amino acids. The DNA of the CDR3 is TGTGCCAGCAGTGAACTTGACCGCTCCTATAATTCACCCCTCCACTTT. Residues: CASSELDRSYNSPLHF.

CDR3 coding DNA: TGTGCCAGTATCGAACAAGGGCGGGAGACCCAGTACTTC. This encodes CASIEQGRETQYF. The gene calls are TRBV18 and TRBJ2-5; D is ambiguous. The V end was cut by 9 bases, the J end by 5 bases, with 16 bases between. Germline values: CDR1 KGHSH, CDR2 LQKENI. The CDR3 loop spans 13 amino acids.

The chain is built from TRBV2 and TRBJ2-5; 7 bases line up with TRBD2. CDR1 is SNHLY, CDR2 FYNNEI, per germline. Germline trimming cut 10 bases from V and 1 base from J; bases unmatched to any gene: 6. The CDR3 covers 13 residues. The CDR3 is CATPGGPQETQYF. The CDR3 coding sequence is TGTGCCACGCCGGGGGGACCCCAAGAGACCCAGTACTTC.

V gene TRBV2 combines with J gene TRBJ1-1; tentatively, D is TRBD1 (5 bases). CDR1 is SNHLY, CDR2 FYNNEI, per germline. The V end lost 6 bases, the J end lost 0 bases, and 14 bases lay between the germline ends. This CDR3 region has 15 residues. CDR3 sequence reads: CASRGTSNMNTEAFF. CDR3 DNA sequence: TGTGCCAGCAGAGGGACGTCCAATATGAACACTGAAGCTTTCTTT.

J is TRBJ2-3 and V is TRBV7-3; 7 nucleotides line up with TRBD2. Germline V CDR1 and CDR2: SGHTA, FQGTGA. The junction had 2 bases not matched to a gene; V was cut back by 5 bases and J by 6 bases. The length of the CDR3 is 12 residues. Here the CDR3 DNA reads TGTGCCAGCAGCCCCGGGGGGGATACGCAGTATTTT. It is translated as CASSPGGDTQYF.

The chain is built from TRBV2 and TRBJ1-4, with D perhaps matching TRBD1 (5 bases). The CDR3 is 14 amino acids. CDR1 and CDR2 from the germline V gene are SNHLY and FYNNEI. Trimming pared 6 bases from V and 0 bases from J, leaving 8 bases between. In nucleotides, the CDR3 is TGTGCCAGCAGGGGGGAGGCAACTAATGAAAAACTGTTTTTT. This codes for CASRGEATNEKLFF. Supplemented by reference TRBV2 and TRBJ1-4, the full variable domain reads EPEVTQTPSHQVTQMGQEVILRCVPISNHLYFYWYRQILGQKVEFLVSFYNNEISEKSEIFDDQFSVERPDGSNFTLKIRSTKLEDSAMYFCASRGEATNEKLFFGSGTQLSVL.

V gene TRBV27 combines with J gene TRBJ1-2; no clear D gene. In germline, CDR1 is MNHEY, CDR2 SMNVEV (reference sequence). This CDR3 contains 13 residues. The germline V and J ends were trimmed by 5 bases and 4 bases, with 11 bases remaining between them. The chain's CDR3 is CASSPGRGYGYTF. CDR3 sequence (DNA): TGTGCCAGCAGTCCCGGACGGGGCTATGGCTACACCTTC.

The J gene is TRBJ1-3, the V gene TRBV6-5; D uncertain. CDR3 length: 15 residues. Trimming took off 6 bases at V and 0 bases at J, with 12 bases between the two ends. Germline V lookup: CDR1 MNHEY, CDR2 SVGAGI. The chain's CDR3 is CASSPRLGSGNTIYF. CDR3 coding DNA: TGTGCCAGCAGCCCCCGTTTGGGCTCTGGAAACACCATATATTTT.

The chain has TRBV27 and TRBJ2-1; 11 bases fit TRBD2. Germline V gene data show CDR1 as MNHEY and CDR2 as SMNVEV (reference sequence). Germline trimming cut 5 bases from V and 8 bases from J; bases unmatched to any gene: 8. This CDR3 has 15 residues. The CDR3 protein is CASSPIAGGLDEQFF. The DNA of the CDR3 is TGTGCCAGCAGTCCAATAGCGGGGGGGCTGGATGAGCAGTTCTTC.

The genes are TRBV28 and TRBJ2-5; 8 positions match TRBD1. The trim removed 5 bases at V and 5 bases at J, leaving 13 bases unmatched. CDR1 and CDR2 (germline): MDHEN, SYDVKM. The CDR3 sequence is 16 residues long. This CDR3 reads CASSLVWTGTAETQYF. The CDR3 nucleotides are TGTGCCAGCAGTCTAGTTTGGACAGGGACGGCGGAGACCCAGTACTTC.

This chain links TRBV9 with TRBJ1-4; perhaps TRBD1 as D (6 bases). The ends were cut back, 1 base at V and 8 bases at J, with 9 bases in the middle. This CDR3 contains 13 residues. From germline, CDR1 is SGDLS and CDR2 YYNGEE. CDR3: CASSVSGDEKLFF. CDR3 sequence (DNA): TGTGCCAGCAGCGTATCAGGGGACGAAAAACTGTTTTTT.